Listed here are 19 T cell receptor beta chains from one sample, sequenced in a study of human thymus T cells. The table came from immunoSEQ multiplex PCR; TCRdb's copy has only in-frame clones and leaves some out. The sample has 60,000 to 75,000 clones; 85% to 95% are singletons. Thymus specimens were resections from corrective heart surgery. Sequencing was done on a sample of thymus tissue. The source is a girl under three years old with a congenital heart defect but otherwise immunologically healthy.

The rearrangement uses TRBV30 and TRBJ1-1; the D gene is possibly TRBD1 (6 bases). V dropped 3 bases and J dropped 6 bases, with 8 bases sitting between them. The CDR3 has 11 amino acids. CDR1 is GTSNPN, CDR2 SVGIG, per germline (reference sequence). CDR3 protein: CAWRRQAEAFF. The CDR3 nucleotides are TGTGCCTGGAGGCGACAGGCTGAAGCTTTCTTT.

The chain has TRBV28 and TRBJ1-2; D is perhaps TRBD1 (6 bases). The germline gives CDR1 MDHEN, CDR2 SYDVKM. The CDR3 spans 14 residues. V lost 3 bases and J 8 bases, leaving 16 bases between the germline ends. The CDR3 sequence: CASSFGEGEGGYTF. The CDR3, as DNA: TGTGCCAGCAGTTTTGGCGAGGGGGAGGGAGGCTACACCTTC.

The chain recombines TRBV21-1 with TRBJ2-7; TRBD2, the table's D call, was not compared with the DNA. TRBV21-1 is a listed pseudogene. This CDR3 spans 16 amino acids. CDR3 sequence: CASSPPRGSYPYEQYF. The CDR3 DNA is TGTGCCAGCAGCCCCCCCCGAGGCTCGTACCCTTACGAGCAGTACTTC.

The chain joins TRBV27 to TRBJ2-1; 10 bases match TRBD2. V dropped 5 bases and J dropped 4; count of bases not matched to a gene: 5. This CDR3 comprises 15 residues. Germline CDR1 and CDR2: MNHEY and SMNVEV (reference sequence). CDR3 loop: CASSGLAEFYNEQFF. CDR3 nucleotides: TGTGCCAGCAGTGGACTAGCGGAGTTTTACAATGAGCAGTTCTTC.

V usage is TRBV4-1 and J usage is TRBJ2-2, with D perhaps matching TRBD1 (6 bases). This CDR3 has 15 residues. V lost 0 bases and J 7 bases, leaving 12 bases between the germline ends. Germline CDR1 MGHRA, CDR2 YSYEKL. The CDR3 loop is CASSQETGNDGELFF. DNA for the CDR3: TGCGCCAGCAGCCAAGAAACAGGGAACGACGGGGAGCTGTTTTTT.

This clone was seen a single time. The chain has TRBV5-8 and TRBJ2-2; D is perhaps TRBD2 (5 bases). The germline V gene encodes CDR1 SGHTS and CDR2 YDEGEE. The V and J ends lost 0 bases and 5 bases respectively, with 8 bases between them. The CDR3 extends over 14 amino acids. The CDR3 sequence is CASSLDRGTGELFF. The CDR3, as DNA: TGTGCCAGCAGCTTGGACCGGGGTACCGGGGAGCTGTTTTTT.

The V gene is TRBV19, the J gene TRBJ2-4; TRBD2 is a possible D gene (5 bases). Trimming stripped 5 bases from V and 3 bases from J, with 17 bases between. CDR3 length equals 16 residues. Germline V gives CDR1 LNHDA, CDR2 SQIVND (reference sequence). The CDR3 here is CASSASRGFDKNIQYF. In nucleotides, the CDR3 is TGTGCCAGTAGTGCAAGTCGGGGATTCGACAAAAACATTCAGTACTTC.

The rearrangement uses TRBV28 and TRBJ1-3; 8 bases align to TRBD1. Germline CDR1 reads MDHEN; CDR2 reads SYDVKM. Germline trimming cut 9 bases from V and 0 bases from J; bases unmatched to any gene: 7. This CDR3 contains 15 residues. For the CDR3, the DNA is TGTGCCAGTACGGTTCAGGGGGCCTCTGGAAACACCATATATTTT. This sequence encodes CASTVQGASGNTIYF.

The chain links TRBV14 to TRBJ2-7; D is unclear. The germline V gene has CDR1 SGHDN and CDR2 FVKESK. Trimming took 0 bases from V and 6 from J, leaving 9 bases between them. The CDR3 is 13 amino acids. The chain's CDR3 is CASSQDHTPEQYF. Here the CDR3 DNA reads TGTGCCAGCAGCCAAGATCACACACCCGAGCAGTACTTC.

J is TRBJ1-1 and V is TRBV30; no firm D call. This CDR3 contains 16 residues. V lost 2 bases, J lost 3 bases, and 19 bases lay in between. Germline V CDR1 and CDR2: GTSNPN, SVGIG (reference sequence). CDR3 coding DNA: TGTGCCTGGAGTTCTTACCGGCTGGGTTCGGACACTGAAGCTTTCTTT. Translated, it gives CAWSSYRLGSDTEAFF.

CDR3 residues: CADPVEQGGVFEGF. The DNA for the CDR3 is TGTGCGGACCCCGTCGAACAGGGGGGGGTTTTTGAGGGATTT. The chain has TRBV21-1 and TRBJ1-4; the table's D call, TRBD1, was not checked against the DNA. TRBV21-1 is tagged as a pseudogene. The CDR3 length is 14 residues.

The chain recombines TRBV27 with TRBJ2-5; 11 bases map to TRBD2. V trimming: 3 bases; J trimming: 4 bases; junction bases outside the gene matches: 7. Germline V CDR1 and CDR2: MNHEY, SMNVEV (reference sequence). This CDR3 comprises 16 residues. The CDR3 here is CASSLGASGRRETQYF. In DNA form, the CDR3 reads TGTGCCAGCAGTTTGGGGGCTAGCGGGAGGCGAGAGACCCAGTACTTC.

The table lists this clone with a count of one. The genes are TRBV6-1 and TRBJ1-5; 9 bases line up with TRBD1. This CDR3 has 18 amino acids. Trimming cost V 1 base and J 7 bases; bases outside gene matches: 14. CDR1 and CDR2 (germline): MNHNS, SASEGT. CDR3 protein: CASSEELSPDRGDQPQHF. CDR3 coding DNA: TGTGCCAGCAGTGAAGAACTCAGTCCGGACAGGGGAGACCAGCCCCAGCATTTT.

CDR3 region: CASSPKAPGSSYNEQFF. The CDR3 bases are TGTGCCAGCAGCCCTAAGGCCCCTGGTAGCTCCTACAATGAGCAGTTCTTC. The chain is built from TRBV7-3 and TRBJ2-1; D is unclear. Trimming took off 5 bases at V and 0 bases at J, with 17 bases between the two ends. CDR3 size: 17 residues. In germline, CDR1 is SGHTA, CDR2 FQGTGA.

The rearrangement joins TRBV9 to TRBJ1-1, with a weak D call TRBD1 (6 bases). The V end lost 4 bases, the J end lost 1 base, and 17 bases lay between the germline ends. The length of the CDR3 is 16 residues. The germline CDR1 and CDR2 sequences are SGDLS and YYNGEE. The CDR3 DNA reads as TGTGCCAGCAGCATATCACGGGACATCGAGAACACTGAAGCTTTCTTT. Translating it yields CASSISRDIENTEAFF.

The chain combines TRBV7-2 with TRBJ2-6; no clear D. Germline assignment: CDR1 SGHTA and CDR2 FQGNSA. This CDR3 region has 14 residues. V lost 5 bases and J lost 0, with 5 bases in between. The DNA of the CDR3 is TGTGCCAGCAGCCCCCTCTCTGGGGCCAACGTCCTGACTTTC. The encoded protein is CASSPLSGANVLTF.

This rearrangement joins TRBV29-1 to TRBJ2-5, with D unresolved. Germline V CDR1 and CDR2: SQVTM, ANQGSEA. The CDR3 runs to 13 residues. V dropped 4 bases and J dropped 2 bases, with 11 bases sitting between them. The CDR3 bases are TGCAGCGTTGTCCCATTGGGGCAAGAGACCCAGTACTTC. Translated, it gives CSVVPLGQETQYF.

The CDR3 sequence is CASSLAGQINNEQFF. CDR3 coding DNA: TGTGCCAGCAGCTTAGCAGGACAGATCAACAATGAGCAGTTCTTC. The V gene is TRBV7-9, the J gene TRBJ2-1, with D maybe TRBD1 (6 bases). CDR3 length equals 15 residues. Germline values: CDR1 SEHNR, CDR2 FQNEAQ (reference sequence). The ends were cut back, 0 bases at V and 5 bases at J, with 11 bases in the middle.

J is TRBJ1-2 and V is TRBV2; D uncertain. The V gene lost 7 bases and the J gene lost 0 bases, with 18 bases spanning the gap. CDR1 SNHLY and CDR2 FYNNEI come from the germline V gene. The CDR3 totals 16 residues. DNA for the CDR3: TGTGCCAGCACCCCCCCGGACGGCACAGCTAACTATGGCTACACCTTC. As protein: CASTPPDGTANYGYTF.